Listed below are T cell receptor beta chains from one sample, sequenced in a study of control samples from healthy donors and cancer patients. Method: immunoSEQ multiplex PCR; TCRdb's copy keeps in-frame clones and lacks some. Of some 140,000 clones in the sample, roughly 94% are singletons; the top ten hold about 5%. Material: blood. The source of these receptors is a man aged 35-49 years in good health. CDR3s include the opening cysteine and the closing phenylalanine or tryptophan. D genes are given only for firm matches. Only some rows state a clone size, as once, few, many or a class for expanded clones.

NA,TRBV5-5,NA,TRBJ2-5,TGTGCCAGCAGCTTGGACCCCACGGGGGCGGCCGAGACCCAGTACTTC,CASSLDPTGAAETQYF
NA,TRBV19,TRBD1,TRBJ1-1,TGTGCCAGTAATACAGCCGGGACAGCGAACACTGAAGCTTTCTTT,CASNTAGTANTEAFF
NA,TRBV9,NA,TRBJ2-1,TGTGCCAGCAGCGTAGGCGCGCTCTCCTACAATGAGCAGTTCTTC,CASSVGALSYNEQFF
NA,TRBV9,NA,TRBJ1-5,TGTGCCAGCAGCGTAGGGGCAGGCGCCAATCAGCCCCAGCATTTT,CASSVGAGANQPQHF
once,TRBV6-4,NA,TRBJ1-2,TGTGCCAGCAGTGAAAGGGCAGGGAGTGGCTACACCTTC,CASSERAGSGYTF
NA,TRBV20-1,NA,TRBJ2-7,TGCAGTGCTAGTACAGGCCCCTCCTACGAGCAGTACTTC,CSASTGPSYEQYF
once,TRBV6-2/TRBV6-3,NA,TRBJ1-5,TGTGCCAGCAGTTATTTCCGAGCCAGTCAGCCCCAGCATTTT,CASSYFRASQPQHF
NA,TRBV5-1,TRBD1,TRBJ1-1,TGCGCCAGCAGCTTGGACAGGGGCTACACTGAAGCTTTCTTT,CASSLDRGYTEAFF
NA,TRBV7-2,NA,TRBJ1-2,TGTGCCAGCAGCTTAGGTGGAGTCTATGGCTACACCTTC,CASSLGGVYGYTF
NA,TRBV30,NA,TRBJ1-2,TGTGCCTGGAGTGTACACGGACAGCACTATGGCTACACCTTC,CAWSVHGQHYGYTF
NA,TRBV5-6,NA,TRBJ1-1,TGTGCCAGCAGCCCCAACCCAGCTTTGAACACTGAAGCTTTCTTT,CASSPNPALNTEAFF
NA,TRBV3-1/TRBV3-2,NA,TRBJ1-6,TGTGCCAGCAGCCAACGCGAGAAGGGTTTGAGGGGAAATTCACCCCTCCACTTT,CASSQREKGLRGNSPLHF
NA,TRBV12-3/TRBV12-4,TRBD1,TRBJ1-2,TGTGCCAGCAGTCCTACAGGGGGCTATGGCTACACCTTC,CASSPTGGYGYTF
once,TRBV28,NA,TRBJ1-5,TGTGCCAGCAGACAAAGACTACAGGGTTATCGGGACCGGCCCCAGCATTTT,CASRQRLQGYRDRPQHF
NA,TRBV4-1,NA,TRBJ1-2,TGCGCCAGCAGCCAAATTTTAGGGGGGCCTAACTATGGCTACACCTTC,CASSQILGGPNYGYTF
NA,TRBV30,NA,TRBJ2-5,TGTGCCTGGAGTGTTGGAAGAGAGACCCAGTACTTC,CAWSVGRETQYF
NA,TRBV11-3,TRBD1,TRBJ2-2,TGTGCCAGCAGCTTAAGAACAGGGGTCCGGGAGCTGTTTTTT,CASSLRTGVRELFF
NA,TRBV11-2,TRBD1,TRBJ2-2,TGTGCCAGCAGTCCTCAGGGGGCCCGGGAGCTGTTTTTT,CASSPQGARELFF
NA,TRBV10-3,NA,TRBJ2-3,TGTGCCATCAGTGGGGGGGCCTACACAGATACGCAGTATTTT,CAISGGAYTDTQYF
NA,TRBV12-3/TRBV12-4,NA,TRBJ1-2,TGTGCCAGCAGTAAACAGGGATATGGCTACACCTTC,CASSKQGYGYTF
NA,TRBV10-3,NA,TRBJ1-3,TGTGCCATCAGTGCAGGGGCTGGAAACACCATATATTTT,CAISAGAGNTIYF
NA,TRBV9,NA,TRBJ1-1,TGTGCCAGCAGCAGGTCCCCTCCCCGAGGCCCAGAAGACATGGGCACTGAAGCTTTCTTT,CASSRSPPRGPEDMGTEAFF
NA,TRBV11-2,TRBD2,TRBJ2-1,TGTGCCAGCAGCTTAGCGGGGGGGAACTACAATGAGCAGTTCTTC,CASSLAGGNYNEQFF
NA,TRBV6-5,TRBD2,TRBJ2-3,TGTGCCAGCAGTTACCGGGGGGGCCGAAGCACAGATACGCAGTATTTT,CASSYRGGRSTDTQYF
NA,TRBV1,NA,TRBJ2-1,TGCACCAGCAGGCCCGGCGGGTTAAGCGGGGGGGCCGTCACCTACAATGAGCAGTTCTTC,CTSRPGGLSGGAVTYNEQFF
NA,TRBV5-1,TRBD1,TRBJ2-7,TGCGCCAGCAGCTCGCTTCCACCGGGACAGGGACCCTACGAGCAGTACTTC,CASSSLPPGQGPYEQYF
NA,TRBV6-5,NA,TRBJ1-5,TGTGCCAGCAGTACAGGCAGGACTAATCAGCCCCAGCATTTT,CASSTGRTNQPQHF
NA,TRBV7-8,TRBD1,TRBJ2-7,TGTGCCAGCAGCTTAGGAGGGCAGGGGGCGGTCGAGCAGTACTTC,CASSLGGQGAVEQYF
NA,TRBV12-3/TRBV12-4,NA,TRBJ1-6,TGTGCCAGCAGGACGGGAATTAGTTCACCCCTCCACTTT,CASRTGISSPLHF
NA,TRBV5-4,NA,TRBJ1-1,TGTGCCAGCAGCTGGGGATTGCAGAACACTGAAGCTTTCTTT,CASSWGLQNTEAFF
NA,TRBV2,NA,TRBJ1-1,TGTGCCAGCAGTGTCGCCCCAAACCCCCCCACTGAAGCTTTCTTT,CASSVAPNPPTEAFF
NA,TRBV18,NA,TRBJ1-2,TGTGCCAGCTCACCACTCGGGCAGGGCGACTATGGCTACACCTTC,CASSPLGQGDYGYTF
NA,TRBV11-2,NA,TRBJ2-1,TGTGCCAGCAGCTTAGCCGGCAGGGGAACTTCTAATGAGCAGTTCTTC,CASSLAGRGTSNEQFF
NA,TRBV6-1,NA,TRBJ1-5,TGTGCCAGCAGTGAAGCGCTTCAGACCGGAGGGGAGCCCCAGCATTTT,CASSEALQTGGEPQHF
NA,TRBV7-2,NA,TRBJ2-1,TGTGCCAGCAGCCTATCTAGTTTCTACAATGAGCAGTTCTTC,CASSLSSFYNEQFF
NA,TRBV7-9,TRBD1,TRBJ2-6,TGTGCCAGCAGCTTCGGACAGGGTCTCTCTGGGGCCAACGTCCTGACTTTC,CASSFGQGLSGANVLTF
NA,TRBV7-2,NA,TRBJ2-1,TGTGCCAGCAGCTCTACCGACAGCGGGCTTAGGGAGCAGTTCTTC,CASSSTDSGLREQFF
NA,TRBV19,NA,TRBJ1-2,TGTGCCAGTAGTATGTACGGGGGGCCAAGGGTAGTTAACTATGGCTACACCTTC,CASSMYGGPRVVNYGYTF
NA,TRBV18,TRBD1,TRBJ1-2,TGTGCCAGCTCACCTGGACAGGGAGATGGCTACACCTTC,CASSPGQGDGYTF
NA,TRBV24-1,NA,TRBJ2-3,TGTGCCACTTCTTTGGGGGGAAAAAGCACAGATACGCAGTATTTT,CATSLGGKSTDTQYF
NA,TRBV6-4,NA,TRBJ1-6,TGTGCCAGCAGTGAAATTCTGAGGGGGTCACCCCTCCACTTT,CASSEILRGSPLHF
NA,TRBV18,NA,TRBJ1-2,TGTGCCAGCTCACCACAGGCCCCGGATGGCTACACCTTC,CASSPQAPDGYTF
NA,TRBV11-2,NA,TRBJ2-5,TGTGCCAGCAGCTTAGATCCCCTCCGGAGACGCCAAGAGACCCAGTACTTC,CASSLDPLRRRQETQYF
NA,TRBV18,TRBD1,TRBJ1-1,TGTGCCAGCTCACGAACAGGGGAGCGAACTGAAGCTTTCTTT,CASSRTGERTEAFF
NA,TRBV20-1,NA,TRBJ1-1,TGCAGTGCTAGTACGAACACTGAAGCTTTCTTT,CSASTNTEAFF
NA,TRBV24-1,NA,TRBJ1-2,TGTGCCACCAGTGATGGGGACGGACTAAGCGGCTACACCTTC,CATSDGDGLSGYTF